This entry is about one TCR beta chain. Its antigen is still unknown. TCRdb analysed the reads with MiXCR anew, one entry per CDR3 protein. The repertoire holds approximately 590,000 distinct CDR3 sequences, with about 39% as singletons. Per the germline V gene, CDR1 is DFQATT and CDR2 is SNEGSKA (reference sequence). This CDR3 is built from 16 residues. V lost 5 bases, J lost 4 bases, and 22 bases lay in between. This entry belongs to a study of T cell repertoires in cytomegalovirus infection. Turning to the study itself: CMV epitopes, recently identified HLA-C-restricted and well-studied HLA-B-restricted, were used. Both a matching HLA type and CMV infection were indicated by public TCR beta signatures.

Study conclusions and caveats: CMV-specific HLA-C-restricted TCR beta clonotypes dominated the ex vivo response.

This TCR was recovered from a human donor in good health (CMV status not recorded). Some clones in this sample may be carry-over from other donors' samples. V is TRBV20-1 and J is TRBJ2-3; D possibly uses TRBD1 or TRBD2 (6 bases each). The specimen was cultured PBMCs, collected from culture after CMV antigen stimulation. In DNA, the CDR3 is TGCAGTGCTCTTACCTTCCGGGACTCAGGGGCAGATACGCAGTATTTT. Amino acid sequence: CSALTFRDSGADTQYF.